This is a list of T cell receptor beta chains from one sample in a study of cytomegalovirus exposure and HLA in healthy donors. Clones were read by immunoSEQ multiplex PCR, and TCRdb kept only the in-frame ones, dropping some. This table holds around 89,000 clones, about 84% found once. The specimen sequenced was PBMCs. These receptors originate from a girl aged 2 to 9 in good health and CMV-seropositive. CDR3s include the opening cysteine and the closing phenylalanine or tryptophan. D genes are given only for firm matches.

V	D	J	CDR3
TRBV5-1	-	TRBJ2-5	CASSQGQETQYF
TRBV6-5	-	TRBJ2-3	CASSYTESTDTQYF
TRBV25-1	-	TRBJ2-7	CASSPVGSRSYEQYF
TRBV9	TRBD2	TRBJ2-7	CASSETSSQAEQYF
TRBV7-9	TRBD2	TRBJ2-1	CASSLNSGRGTEQFF
TRBV6-6	-	TRBJ1-1	CASTRTPTEAFF
TRBV7-8	-	TRBJ2-1	CASTTLPSGMATEQFF
TRBV14	-	TRBJ1-1	CASSHFDMNTEAFF
TRBV2	-	TRBJ2-2	CASSQMNTGELFF
TRBV9	TRBD1	TRBJ1-2	CASSSGQGESYGYTF
TRBV4-1	-	TRBJ1-4	CASSQGRTPWIGDATNEKLFF
TRBV28	TRBD2	TRBJ2-1	CASDPWGGGYNEQFF
TRBV11-2	-	TRBJ1-5	CASSLDPGYQPQHF
TRBV4-2	-	TRBJ2-2	CASSQDARGGKTGELFF
TRBV6-6	-	TRBJ1-3	CASSGGQGLRGNTIYF
TRBV7-9	-	TRBJ1-2	CASSLAQGSNYGYTF
TRBV19	-	TRBJ2-4	CASSIQGDIQYF
TRBV2	TRBD2	TRBJ2-1	CASSEAGAGGNEQFF
TRBV25-1	-	TRBJ2-1	CATSMWRGGGNEQFF
TRBV6-5	TRBD2	TRBJ2-2	CASSSGTSTGELFF
TRBV7-9	TRBD1	TRBJ2-7	CASSLGQGYNEQYF
TRBV29-1	TRBD1	TRBJ1-2	CSVSFRGGADGYTF
TRBV4-2	-	TRBJ1-5	CASSQEQVSNQPQHF
TRBV29-1	-	TRBJ2-5	CSVELPPRNQETQYF
TRBV29-1	-	TRBJ2-2	CSVNFLNTGELFF
TRBV6-5	-	TRBJ1-2	CASFGFNYGYTF
TRBV19	TRBD1	TRBJ2-7	CASKEGQGGYEQYF
TRBV4-1	TRBD2	TRBJ2-3	CASSPAGDRTDTQYF
TRBV4-1	-	TRBJ1-2	CASSQVMFLGYTF
TRBV28	-	TRBJ1-3	CASRTGNGNTIYF
TRBV2	-	TRBJ2-2	CASSVWGQFNTGELFF
TRBV6-6	-	TRBJ2-3	CASSYSIEVGTDTQYF
TRBV4-1	TRBD1	TRBJ2-7	CASSTLQGPYEQYF
TRBV6-5	TRBD2	TRBJ2-3	CASSYSLRGGTDTQYF
TRBV4-1	TRBD1	TRBJ1-5	CASSQDLPRGQGSNQPQHF
TRBV7-8	-	TRBJ2-3	CASSLGRTTDTQYF
TRBV5-1	-	TRBJ1-2	CASRSTASYGYTF
TRBV28	-	TRBJ1-5	CASSLPRYSNQPQHF
TRBV2	TRBD2	TRBJ2-7	CASRGRLAGVHEQYF
TRBV18	TRBD1	TRBJ1-4	CASSDGQGTSHEKLFF
TRBV28	TRBD1	TRBJ1-5	CASSLGTGNQPQHF
TRBV2	TRBD1	TRBJ2-1	CAEGQGDEQFF
TRBV7-2	-	TRBJ2-7	CASSLGPGSSYEQYF
TRBV6-1	-	TRBJ2-5	CASRAGDVTQYF
TRBV18	-	TRBJ1-4	CASSPGTKNEKLFF
TRBV7-9	TRBD1	TRBJ1-2	CASSIQGRHGYTF
TRBV7-9	-	TRBJ1-2	CASSTPGAVGYTF
TRBV2	TRBD2	TRBJ2-7	CASRGGLARYYEQYF
TRBV9	-	TRBJ1-2	CASSVDFASYGYTF
TRBV2	TRBD1	TRBJ1-5	CASRGSGGIRQPQHF
TRBV9	-	TRBJ1-1	CASSRGDEAFF
TRBV5-4	TRBD2	TRBJ2-1	CASSLAGASGSVNEQFF
TRBV29-1	-	TRBJ2-3	CSVEGGRGADTQYF
TRBV27	-	TRBJ2-7	CASSPFLRTYEQYF